The 31 T cell receptor beta chains in this list originate from one sample, sequenced in a study of OX40 agonist ivuxolimab in advanced cancers. Repertoires were generated with immunoSEQ multiplex PCR, while TCRdb's copy carries only in-frame clones and drops some. In the table there are some 68,000 clones, 86% of which are singletons. The source material was CD4+ or CD8+ T cells sorted from blood, sampled in a trial of the OX40 agonist ivuxolimab. Receptors originate from an adult with an advanced solid tumor such as melanoma, head and neck, liver or kidney cancer.

This sequence joins TRBV18 and TRBJ2-6, with a possible D match to TRBD2 (5 bases). Trimming pared 3 bases from V and 0 bases from J, leaving 12 bases between. The CDR3 is made up of 17 amino acids. Germline-derived CDR1 and CDR2 are KGHSH and LQKENI. This CDR3 reads CASSPLPSGSGANVLTF. In DNA form, the CDR3 reads TGTGCCAGCTCACCCCTACCCAGCGGCTCTGGGGCCAACGTCCTGACTTTC.

This chain uses TRBV9 with TRBJ2-5; TRBD2 agrees at 11 bases. The CDR3 length is 14 residues. Germline trimming cut 4 bases from V and 1 base from J; bases unmatched to any gene: 0. Germline values: CDR1 SGDLS, CDR2 YYNGEE. CDR3 coding DNA: TGTGCCAGCAGCACTAGCGGGAGCCAAGAGACCCAGTACTTC. Its translation is CASSTSGSQETQYF.

V and J are TRBV11-2 and TRBJ2-7; D is undetermined. V lost 5 bases to trimming and J lost 3 bases, with 8 bases between them. In germline, CDR1 is SGHAT, CDR2 FQNNGV. This CDR3 region has 12 residues. CDR3 amino acids: CASSAPGYEQYF. The DNA of the CDR3 is TGTGCCAGCAGCGCCCCGGGCTACGAGCAGTACTTC.

V gene TRBV25-1 combines with J gene TRBJ2-6; TRBD1 matches 7 bases. After removal of 3 bases from V and 2 bases from J, the junction contained 7 bases not matched to a gene. This CDR3 spans 17 amino acids. CDR1 is MGHDK, CDR2 SYGVNS, per germline. The CDR3 loop reads CASSDLNDRAGANVLTF. As DNA, the CDR3 is TGTGCCAGCAGTGACCTCAACGACAGGGCTGGGGCCAACGTCCTGACTTTC.

The CDR3 DNA reads TGTGCCAGCAGGACTAGCGGGAGGAAAGAGACCCAGTACTTC. Protein: CASRTSGRKETQYF. The chain recombines TRBV28 with TRBJ2-5; the match to TRBD2 covers 13 bases. Germline V gene data show CDR1 as MDHEN and CDR2 as SYDVKM. V was pared by 6 bases and J by 3 bases, with 1 base of the junction left unmatched. The CDR3 sequence is 14 residues long.

The CDR3 sequence is CASRQTSRDTGELFF. For the CDR3, the DNA is TGTGCCAGCAGGCAAACTAGCAGGGACACCGGGGAGCTGTTTTTT. The chain combines TRBV7-2 with TRBJ2-2, with D possibly matching TRBD2 (6 bases). The V gene lost 6 bases and the J gene lost 3 bases, with 14 bases spanning the gap. This CDR3 contains 15 residues. The germline gives CDR1 SGHTA, CDR2 FQGNSA.

The V gene is TRBV5-6, the J gene TRBJ1-2; TRBD1 matches at 12 bases. Germline loops: CDR1 SGHDT, CDR2 YYEEEE. Trimming at V came to 4 bases and at J to 0 bases, leaving 10 bases not matched to a gene. The CDR3 sequence is 18 residues long. CDR3 protein: CASSPGTGGFQANYGYTF. DNA for the CDR3: TGTGCCAGCAGCCCCGGGACAGGGGGCTTCCAAGCTAACTATGGCTACACCTTC.

This clone was seen a few times. J is TRBJ1-2 and V is TRBV7-8, with D unclear. CDR1 and CDR2 (germline): SGHVS, FQNEAQ. The CDR3 length is 14 residues. The V gene lost 1 base and the J gene lost 0 bases, with 6 bases spanning the gap. CDR3 sequence: CASSLVRTNYGYTF. The CDR3 DNA follows: TGTGCCAGCAGCTTAGTTCGAACTAACTATGGCTACACCTTC.

CDR3 in amino acids: CASSLESGSGNTIYF. The CDR3 DNA follows: TGTGCCAGCAGCTTAGAGTCCGGTTCTGGAAACACCATATATTTT. This chain links TRBV7-9 with TRBJ1-3; D remains unclear. Germline V gives CDR1 SEHNR, CDR2 FQNEAQ (reference sequence). The CDR3 has 15 amino acids. V was cut by 1 base and J by 1 base, with 8 bases left in between.

This chain uses TRBV9 with TRBJ2-5; 8 bases fit TRBD2. Germline CDR1 reads SGDLS; CDR2 reads YYNGEE. V shed 1 base, J shed 4 bases, and the junction held 9 bases outside the gene matches. This CDR3 spans 16 amino acids. The CDR3 DNA reads TGTGCCAGCAGCGTACGAGGCGGGAGGTCAGGAGAGACCCAGTACTTC. Protein: CASSVRGGRSGETQYF.

A few counts support this clone. V usage is TRBV4-1 and J usage is TRBJ1-1; D not certain. The CDR3 has 14 amino acids. Trimming shortened V by 1 base and J by 0 bases, and 6 bases separated the two germline ends. CDR1 is MGHRA, CDR2 YSYEKL, per germline. The CDR3 protein is CASSQVWLNTEAFF. The CDR3 DNA sequence: TGCGCCAGCAGCCAAGTTTGGTTGAACACTGAAGCTTTCTTT.

The V gene is TRBV19, the J gene TRBJ2-3; no clear D. Germline CDR1 and CDR2: LNHDA and SQIVND (reference sequence). Between the trimmed V and J ends, which lost 7 bases and 1 base, there was a span of 9 bases. CDR3 length equals 13 residues. The CDR3 region is CASTMSGTDTQYF. In nucleotides, the CDR3 is TGTGCCAGTACCATGTCTGGCACAGATACGCAGTATTTT.

This chain connects TRBV9 to TRBJ2-3, with a possible D match to TRBD2 (6 bases). Germline V gene sequence: CDR1 SGDLS, CDR2 YYNGEE. V dropped 4 bases and J dropped 1 base, with 19 bases sitting between them. The CDR3 spans 17 residues. This CDR3 reads CASSLTSSATGTDTQYF. In nucleotides, the CDR3 is TGTGCCAGCAGCCTTACGTCTAGCGCCACGGGCACAGATACGCAGTATTTT.

CDR3 amino acids: CASSFGSGEGEAFF. In nucleotides, the CDR3 is TGCGCCAGCAGCTTCGGGTCAGGGGAGGGTGAAGCTTTCTTT. The V call is TRBV5-1, the J call TRBJ1-1; D is perhaps TRBD1 (6 bases). The CDR3 totals 14 residues. The V end was cut by 2 bases, the J end by 7 bases, with 15 bases between. Germline assignment: CDR1 SGHRS and CDR2 YFSETQ.

The chain carries TRBV6-1 and TRBJ1-3; 7 bases align to TRBD1. This CDR3 spans 15 amino acids. CDR1 and CDR2 (germline): MNHNS, SASEGT. V shed 3 bases and J 3 bases; nucleotides not matched to a gene: 5. The CDR3: CASSEAWTGGNTIYF. The CDR3 nucleotides read TGTGCCAGCAGTGAGGCTTGGACAGGTGGAAACACCATATATTTT.

The chain joins TRBV9 to TRBJ1-5; possibly TRBD1 for D (5 bases). In germline, CDR1 is SGDLS, CDR2 YYNGEE. Trimming took off 4 bases at V and 6 bases at J, with 20 bases between the two ends. The CDR3 sequence is 16 residues long. For the CDR3, the DNA is TGTGCCAGCAGCCCCGGGACGGCGGGGGTCACTCAGCCCCAGCATTTT. It translates to CASSPGTAGVTQPQHF. Filled out from reference TRBV9 and TRBJ1-5, the complete variable domain reads DSGVTQTPKHLITATGQRVTLRCSPRSGDLSVYWYQQSLDQGLQFLIQYYNGEERAKGNILERFSAQQFPDLHSELNLSSLELGDSALYFCASSPGTAGVTQPQHFGDGTRLSIL.

V gene TRBV28 combines with J gene TRBJ2-2; D is tentatively TRBD1 or TRBD2 (5 bases each). Trimming took off 6 bases at V and 7 bases at J, with 15 bases between the two ends. CDR1 and CDR2 from the germline V gene are MDHEN and SYDVKM. The CDR3 covers 14 residues. This chain's CDR3 is CASRLGVPGGELFF. DNA of the CDR3: TGTGCCAGCAGGTTGGGGGTGCCGGGCGGGGAGCTGTTTTTT. Looking up the rest from reference TRBV28 and TRBJ2-2 gives the full variable domain: DVKVTQSSRYLVKRTGEKVFLECVQDMDHENMFWYRQDPGLGLRLIYFSYDVKMKEKGDIPEGYSVSREKKERFSLILESASTNQTSMYLCASRLGVPGGELFFGEGSRLTVL.

The chain combines TRBV19 with TRBJ2-1; 9 bases match TRBD2. V shed 4 bases and J 13 bases; nucleotides not matched to a gene: 8. The germline V gene has CDR1 LNHDA and CDR2 SQIVND (reference sequence). CDR3 length: 13 residues. CDR3 nucleotide sequence: TGTGCCAGTAGTAGTGGTAGCGGGAGCCCTCAGTTCTTC. It translates to CASSSGSGSPQFF. Together with reference TRBV19 and TRBJ2-1, the CDR3 gives the full variable domain: DGGITQSPKYLFRKEGQNVTLSCEQNLNHDAMYWYRQDPGQGLRLIYYSQIVNDFQKGDIAEGYSVSREKKESFPLTVTSAQKNPTAFYLCASSSGSGSPQFFGPGTRLTVL.

The rearrangement links TRBV9 to TRBJ2-1; 10 nucleotides line up with TRBD1. V gave up 4 bases and J gave up 8 bases; unmatched junction bases: 6. There are 14 residues in the CDR3. Germline lookup yields CDR1 SGDLS and CDR2 YYNGEE. The chain's CDR3 is CASSWDRGSHEQFF. The CDR3 DNA reads TGTGCCAGCAGCTGGGACAGGGGATCTCATGAGCAGTTCTTC. Full variable domain (missing parts from reference TRBV9 and TRBJ2-1): DSGVTQTPKHLITATGQRVTLRCSPRSGDLSVYWYQQSLDQGLQFLIQYYNGEERAKGNILERFSAQQFPDLHSELNLSSLELGDSALYFCASSWDRGSHEQFFGPGTRLTVL.

CDR3 protein: CSAKRREDTEAFF. The CDR3 DNA reads as TGCAGCGCCAAAAGGAGGGAGGACACTGAAGCTTTCTTT. The chain employs TRBV29-1 and TRBJ1-1; D not certain. Between the trimmed V and J ends, which lost 7 bases and 3 bases, there was a span of 15 bases. Germline CDR1 SQVTM, CDR2 ANQGSEA. The CDR3 consists of 13 residues. The complete variable domain, with remaining parts taken from reference TRBV29-1 and TRBJ1-1, reads SAVISQKPSRDICQRGTSLTIQCQVDSQVTMMFWYRQQPGQSLTLIATANQGSEATYESGFVIDKFPISRPNLTFSTLTVSNMSPEDSSIYLCSAKRREDTEAFFGQGTRLTVV.

V gene TRBV28 combines with J gene TRBJ1-2, with unresolved D. From germline, CDR1 is MDHEN and CDR2 SYDVKM. Deletions cut 4 bases from V and 1 base from J, with 7 bases between. The CDR3 sequence is 13 residues long. The CDR3 here is CASSSDFNYGYTF. The CDR3 region has the DNA TGTGCCAGCAGTTCAGACTTTAACTATGGCTACACCTTC.

The V gene is TRBV27, the J gene TRBJ2-7, with TRBD1 as a possible D gene (5 bases). Germline CDR1 is MNHEY and CDR2 is SMNVEV (reference sequence). Trimming pared 7 bases from V and 3 bases from J, leaving 28 bases between. This CDR3 is built from 18 residues. The chain's CDR3 is CASTTLTIAYRIFYEQYF. CDR3 bases: TGTGCCAGCACCACACTGACAATCGCCTACAGGATTTTCTACGAGCAGTACTTC.

V is TRBV7-2 and J is TRBJ2-7; D is unclear. Trimming pared 5 bases from V and 5 bases from J, leaving 7 bases between. Germline CDR1 is SGHTA and CDR2 is FQGNSA. This CDR3 is built from 11 residues. As DNA, the CDR3 is TGTGCCAGCAGCCTCTATCACGAGCAGTACTTC. It yields the protein CASSLYHEQYF.

The chain couples TRBV30 to TRBJ1-4; TRBD1 agrees at 7 bases. Per germline, CDR1 GTSNPN and CDR2 SVGIG (reference sequence). After removal of 5 bases from V and 8 bases from J, the junction contained 8 bases not matched to a gene. This CDR3 contains 13 residues. The CDR3 coding sequence is TGTGCCTGGGGAGGACAGGTCAGAGAAAAACTGTTTTTT. Translation: CAWGGQVREKLFF.

J is TRBJ2-3 and V is TRBV7-2; D is unresolved. The V gene's germline CDR1 is SGHTA and CDR2 FQGNSA. This CDR3 has 18 amino acids. V dropped 1 base and J dropped 0 bases, with 17 bases sitting between them. CDR3 DNA: TGTGCCAGCAGCTTAGTTGGGCTTATCAGAACTAGCACAGATACGCAGTATTTT. This translates into CASSLVGLIRTSTDTQYF.

The chain joins TRBV18 to TRBJ1-2, with D perhaps TRBD1 (5 bases). CDR3 size: 12 residues. Germline CDR1 KGHSH, CDR2 LQKENI. Deletions cut 2 bases from V and 6 bases from J, with 7 bases between. CDR3 nucleotides: TGTGCCAGCTCACCAAGGGACGATGGCTACACCTTC. Amino acids: CASSPRDDGYTF.

This chain uses TRBV28 with TRBJ1-4; D is uncertain. The germline V gene has CDR1 MDHEN and CDR2 SYDVKM. This CDR3 is built from 14 residues. Trimming cost V 6 bases and J 3 bases, with 11 bases left between them. CDR3 in amino acids: CASRRWRPNEKLFF. CDR3 in DNA: TGTGCCAGCAGACGATGGCGGCCTAATGAAAAACTGTTTTTT.

The chain is built from TRBV5-8 and TRBJ1-2; the D gene is possibly TRBD1 (5 bases). The germline CDR1 and CDR2 sequences are SGHTS and YDEGEE. This CDR3 is 14 amino acids long. Trimming removed 5 bases from V and 6 bases from J, with 17 bases in between. CDR3 in amino acids: CASRSPLGLDGYTF. The CDR3 DNA follows: TGTGCCAGCAGGTCCCCTCTGGGGCTGGATGGCTACACCTTC. Supplemented by reference TRBV5-8 and TRBJ1-2, the full variable domain reads EAGVTQSPTHLIKTRGQQATLRCSPISGHTSVYWYQQALGLGLQFLLWYDEGEERNRGNFPPRFSGRQFPNYSSELNVNALELEDSALYLCASRSPLGLDGYTFGSGTRLTVV.

This chain connects TRBV28 to TRBJ2-7; 7 nucleotides match TRBD2. This CDR3 has 15 amino acids. V shed 3 bases and J 1 base; nucleotides not matched to a gene: 6. Germline lookup yields CDR1 MDHEN and CDR2 SYDVKM. CDR3 in DNA: TGTGCCAGCAGTTTGGGGGGGGACCGTTCCTACGAGCAGTACTTC. Encoded protein: CASSLGGDRSYEQYF.

CDR3 sequence: CAISGSGEQYF. The CDR3 region has the DNA TGTGCCATCAGTGGCAGCGGGGAGCAGTACTTC. The chain links TRBV10-3 to TRBJ2-7, with D possibly matching TRBD2 (6 bases). The CDR3 totals 11 residues. The germline CDR1 and CDR2 sequences are ENHRY and SYGVKD. Trimming took off 4 bases at V and 7 bases at J, with 8 bases between the two ends.

V is TRBV6-5 and J is TRBJ2-3; 7 nucleotides match TRBD2. Germline V lookup: CDR1 MNHEY, CDR2 SVGAGI. V gave up 3 bases and J gave up 4 bases; unmatched junction bases: 7. CDR3 size: 15 residues. The CDR3 bases are TGTGCCAGCAGTTATATCCCGGGAGGCCCAGATACGCAGTATTTT. This gives the protein CASSYIPGGPDTQYF.